The T cell receptor (beta chain) described here comes from a study of T cell responses to AZD1222 COVID-19 vaccine (dated by TCRdb to the early 2020s). Notes on the research overall: TCR sequencing was performed for 233 trial participants, of whom around 210 were given two doses of AZD1222 and roughly 25 were given two doses of MenACWY control vaccine. Enrollment into the trials was organized by age into subgroups of 18-55, 56-69 and 70-plus years, and those subgroups contained roughly 140, 27 and 60 TCR-sequenced participants, respectively.

The time point label on this specimen signifies: about 28 days (+/-7) after the second vaccine dose. AZD1222 recipients whose second dose came at about 4 weeks and those whose second dose came at about 12 weeks were combined into one group, since spike-specific TCR depth and breadth did not differ between the two schedules. Vaccinee samples were obtained from the UK trials COV001 and COV002, which included a single-blind randomized controlled phase 2/3 trial of AZD1222 (ChAdOx1 nCoV-19) in healthy adults. Trial participant PBMC samples were collected at day 0 and day 28 after the second dose for TCRbeta chain sequencing. What the study reported, not specific to this receptor: Vaccine-associated CD4 TCRs spanned the whole spike protein, with dominant responses in regions 160-218 and 743-854. A significant rise in spike-specific TCR breadth and depth was observed after two AZD1222 doses relative to day 0 and relative to MenACWY recipients. The 56-69-year group was small, and its depth increase did not reach significance, likely because of low power. Conclusions about previously exposed vaccinees were limited because only a handful of AZD1222 recipients were SARS-CoV-2 seropositive at baseline. Epitopes outside the regions mutated in the B.1.351 and B.1.1.7 variants were reportedly recognized by nearly half of the unique spike-specific TCRs. Because no samples from the day 14 peak response were available, repertoires could be characterized only after the peak T cell response. Participants were mostly white British, with more females than males. The authors suggested clonal diversity may have been underestimated.

On this clone itself: The antigen this receptor binds is unknown. Nothing much larger sits one base from this clone, and base qualities are not available.

The germline V gene sets CDR1 to SGHNT and CDR2 to YENEEA. V was cut back by 9 bases and J by 3 bases, leaving a gap of 21 bases between them. Counted from cysteine to phenylalanine, this CDR3 has 15 amino acids. Kept here is only the CDR3 DNA, which spans 45 bases and is read in frame from base 1. The CDR3 regions of human TCRbeta chains were analyzed by immunosequencing. The paper's data handling went like this. TCRs in the repertoires were compared against a reference library of SARS-CoV-2-specific TCRs that had been generated with the MIRA antigen-specificity platform. Breadth meant the fraction of unique TCRs that were SARS-CoV-2-associated, whereas depth meant the fraction of total T cells that were SARS-CoV-2-associated. Using the MIRA data, every spike-specific TCR was mapped to the spike region that the TCR reacted to and assigned to either a CD4 or a CD8 class. Log10-transformed breadth and depth values were compared by one-way ANOVA with Sidak's multiple comparisons tests. This is the immuneACCESS table as TCRdb keeps it, with only in-frame sequences that have V and J called. A part of the clones is gone; compared with another copy, unresolved V genes explain less than half, and the rest is unexplained. The DNA gave D and trimming, while V, J and clone size come from that table. Recorded for this sample are roughly 100,000 clones; about 90% of them occurred a single time. Together, the top ten hold 7% to 9% of the sample.

The sequence was collected from an adult who received the AZD1222 COVID-19 vaccine. This chain joins TRBV11-3 to TRBJ2-7, with the D gene call left open. This sample comprised peripheral blood, obtained 28 days after the second AZD1222 dose. The CDR3 sequence is CARTFQWQHDYEQYF. The sequenced DNA is TGTGCCAGGACCTTCCAGTGGCAGCACGACTACGAGCAGTACTTC.